The text below deals with one T cell receptor (beta chain). Antigen unknown. The sample belongs to a study of T-cell memory formation after mild COVID-19. General observations from the study: That cross-reactive memory joined was suggested by some responding clones appearing in pre-infection memory. Among clones peaking at day 37 in the second wave, SARS-CoV-2 specificity remained unconfirmed. Of the contracting clones, CD4+ ones lay mainly in CM and EM, and CD8+ ones in EMRA.

After 5'RACE with constant-segment primers, TCR alpha and TCR beta cDNA libraries carrying sample barcodes and UMIs were obtained. TCRdb re-derived calls from the 5' RACE reads in MiXCR, one entry per CDR3 protein. This sample has about 400,000 distinct CDR3 sequences, with around 17% found just once. The CDR3 contains 16 residues. The germline gives CDR1 SGHRS, CDR2 YFSETQ. The V segment lost 0 bases and the J segment 2 bases; nucleotides outside the gene matches: 5. This clonotype was obtained from a man younger than 35 who had mild COVID-19 (a few samples of this study predate the infection). Cell type and time point are not known. V gene TRBV5-1 combines with J gene TRBJ2-3, with TRBD2 matching 8 bases. Source material: PBMCs or a T cell subset sorted from them (not recorded which). CDR3 region: CASSLVVAGYTDTQYF. In DNA, the CDR3 is TGCGCCAGCAGCTTGGTGGTAGCGGGGTACACAGATACGCAGTATTTT.